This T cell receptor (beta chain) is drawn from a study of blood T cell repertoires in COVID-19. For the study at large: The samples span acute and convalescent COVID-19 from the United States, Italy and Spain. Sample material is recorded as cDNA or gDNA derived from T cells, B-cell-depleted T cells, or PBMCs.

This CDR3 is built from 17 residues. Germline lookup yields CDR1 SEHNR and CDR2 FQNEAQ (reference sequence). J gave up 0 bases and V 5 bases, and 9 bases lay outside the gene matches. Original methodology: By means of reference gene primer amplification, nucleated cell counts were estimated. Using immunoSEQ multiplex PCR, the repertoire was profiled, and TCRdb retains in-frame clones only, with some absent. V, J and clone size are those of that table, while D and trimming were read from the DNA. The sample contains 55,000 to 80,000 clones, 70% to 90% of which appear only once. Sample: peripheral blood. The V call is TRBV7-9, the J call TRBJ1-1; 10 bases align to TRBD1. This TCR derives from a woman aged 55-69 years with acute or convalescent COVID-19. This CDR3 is CASSHADRGPMNTEAFF. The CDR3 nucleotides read TGTGCCAGCAGCCACGCCGACAGGGGGCCTATGAACACTGAAGCTTTCTTT.